This entry lists 22 T cell receptor beta chains sequenced from one sample in a study of T cell responses to AZD1222 COVID-19 vaccine. Sequencing was performed with immunoSEQ multiplex PCR; in TCRdb, only in-frame clones are kept and a portion is missing. The data contain 150,000 or so clones, approximately 92% of them singletons. This sample comprised peripheral blood, obtained on day 0 of AZD1222 vaccination. Source of these receptors: an adult in good health.

V is TRBV4-1 and J is TRBJ2-7; 10 positions agree with TRBD2. Germline-derived CDR1 and CDR2 are MGHRA and YSYEKL. Unmatched junction bases numbered 7, after V lost 0 bases and J lost 5 bases. This CDR3 is 16 amino acids long. This CDR3 reads CASSQDLSGGVHEQYF. The CDR3 nucleotides read TGCGCCAGCAGCCAAGATCTCAGCGGGGGGGTGCACGAGCAGTACTTC.

This chain joins TRBV19 and TRBJ2-1; no definite D call. CDR3 length: 13 residues. The germline gives CDR1 LNHDA, CDR2 SQIVND (reference sequence). Trimming pared 3 bases from V and 8 bases from J, leaving 11 bases between. DNA for the CDR3: TGTGCCAGTAGTATCCCCACGGCTGATGAGCAGTTCTTC. Protein: CASSIPTADEQFF.

CDR3 DNA sequence: TGTGCTAGTGGCACGATCCCGGGAACGCAGTATTTT. It specifies CASGTIPGTQYF. The chain links TRBV12-5 to TRBJ2-3; D perhaps matches TRBD2 (5 bases). This CDR3 comprises 12 residues. The V end lost 6 bases, the J end lost 9 bases, and 13 bases lay between the germline ends. From germline, CDR1 is LGHNT and CDR2 FRNRAP.

J is TRBJ1-3 and V is TRBV3-1 (or the pseudogene TRBV3-2); TRBD1 aligns across 9 bases. Trimming cost V 1 base and J 2 bases; bases outside gene matches: 3. The CDR3 sequence is 16 residues long. Germline V CDR1 and CDR2: LGHDT, YNNKEL (reference sequence). CDR3 protein: CASSQGTGVTGNTIYF. Here the CDR3 DNA reads TGTGCCAGCAGCCAAGGGACAGGGGTTACTGGAAACACCATATATTTT.

The chain links TRBV5-6 to TRBJ1-4; D may be TRBD1 (5 bases). Per the germline V gene, CDR1 is SGHDT and CDR2 is YYEEEE. The CDR3 has 17 residues. V dropped 1 base and J dropped 2 bases, with 15 bases sitting between them. The CDR3 here is CASSLIGAPATNEKLFF. As DNA, the CDR3 is TGTGCCAGCAGCTTGATTGGGGCCCCAGCCACTAATGAAAAACTGTTTTTT. The variable domain in full, completed from reference TRBV5-6 and TRBJ1-4, reads DAGVTQSPTHLIKTRGQQVTLRCSPKSGHDTVSWYQQALGQGPQFIFQYYEEEERQRGNFPDRFSGHQFPNYSSELNVNALLLGDSALYLCASSLIGAPATNEKLFFGSGTQLSVL.

The chain carries TRBV20-1 and TRBJ2-1; TRBD2 matches at 7 bases. The germline V gene encodes CDR1 DFQATT and CDR2 SNEGSKA (reference sequence). The V segment lost 3 bases and the J segment 5 bases; nucleotides outside the gene matches: 10. CDR3 length equals 15 residues. CDR3 DNA: TGCAGTGCTAGTAGGCTAGCGGAGGGAAACAATGAGCAGTTCTTC. Its protein is CSASRLAEGNNEQFF.

The chain carries TRBV18 and TRBJ2-1; D perhaps matches TRBD2 (6 bases). The CDR3 covers 15 residues. CDR1 is KGHSH and CDR2 is LQKENI in the germline V gene. Deletions cut 7 bases from V and 7 bases from J, with 20 bases between. The CDR3 protein is CASFSLQGRGNEQFF. The CDR3, as DNA: TGTGCCAGCTTCTCGCTCCAGGGTCGGGGGAATGAGCAGTTCTTC.

V usage is TRBV29-1 and J usage is TRBJ1-2; TRBD1 is a possible D gene (6 bases). Trimming took 2 bases from V and 4 from J, leaving 8 bases between them. CDR1 SQVTM and CDR2 ANQGSEA come from the germline V gene. The CDR3 totals 12 residues. The CDR3 nucleotides are TGCAGCGTTGAATTAGGGGGCTATGGCTACACCTTC. It codes for CSVELGGYGYTF.

This clone has a handful of counts. The chain couples TRBV12-3 or TRBV12-4 to TRBJ1-5; D remains unclear. V was clipped by 6 bases and J by 0 bases, with 6 bases between them. The CDR3 loop spans 13 amino acids. The CDR3 DNA follows: TGTGCCAGCAGAGGCTATAGCAATCAGCCCCAGCATTTT. Amino acid sequence: CASRGYSNQPQHF.

The chain couples TRBV6-5 to TRBJ1-2; D remains unclear. This CDR3 region has 15 residues. Deletions cut 0 bases from V and 7 bases from J, with 15 bases between. The germline CDR1 and CDR2 sequences are MNHEY and SVGAGI. In DNA, the CDR3 is TGTGCCAGCAGTTACTCGATGGGTAGGCGGGCTGGCTACACCTTC. Its protein product is CASSYSMGRRAGYTF.

This clone appeared a single time. V gene TRBV12-3 or TRBV12-4 combines with J gene TRBJ1-2; D remains ambiguous. V lost 3 bases to trimming and J lost 2 bases, with 7 bases between them. The CDR3 has 13 amino acids. The DNA of the CDR3 is TGTGCCAGCAGTTTCCCCCAGAACTATGGCTACACCTTC. This sequence encodes CASSFPQNYGYTF.

V is TRBV6-2 or TRBV6-3 and J is TRBJ1-1; 7 nucleotides match TRBD1. Germline lookup yields CDR1 MNHEY and CDR2 SVGEGT. The CDR3 sequence is 15 residues long. V dropped 6 bases and J dropped 1; count of bases not matched to a gene: 8. The CDR3 DNA reads TGTGCCAGCAGCCCAACTAGACAGGGGAACACTGAAGCTTTCTTT. This codes for CASSPTRQGNTEAFF.

The chain combines TRBV28 with TRBJ2-2, with D maybe TRBD1 (6 bases). The CDR3 length is 16 residues. The V end lost 6 bases, the J end lost 0 bases, and 14 bases lay between the germline ends. Germline lookup yields CDR1 MDHEN and CDR2 SYDVKM. The CDR3 nucleotides are TGTGCCAGCAGCCCGAGCACAGGGCCGAACACCGGGGAGCTGTTTTTT. This encodes CASSPSTGPNTGELFF.

V is TRBV7-2 and J is TRBJ1-6; tentative D call: TRBD1 (5 bases). Germline lookup yields CDR1 SGHTA and CDR2 FQGNSA. Trimming took 0 bases from V and 9 from J, leaving 9 bases between them. The CDR3 runs to 14 residues. This CDR3 is CASSLAQGGSPLHF. CDR3 DNA: TGTGCCAGCAGCTTAGCCCAGGGTGGTTCACCCCTCCACTTT. Based on the CDR3 plus reference TRBV7-2 and TRBJ1-6, the full variable domain is GAGVSQSPSNKVTEKGKDVELRCDPISGHTALYWYRQSLGQGLEFLIYFQGNSAPDKSGLPSDRFSAERTGGSVSTLTIQRTQQEDSAVYLCASSLAQGGSPLHFGNGTRLTVT.

J is TRBJ2-2 and V is TRBV4-1, with no clear D. Germline assignment: CDR1 MGHRA and CDR2 YSYEKL. V was cut by 2 bases and J by 4 bases, with 14 bases left in between. This CDR3 spans 16 amino acids. The CDR3 DNA follows: TGCGCCAGCAGCCAACTATCGGGTAGGAGCACCGGGGAGCTGTTTTTT. Protein sequence: CASSQLSGRSTGELFF.

The V and J genes are TRBV6-6 and TRBJ2-5; the D gene could be TRBD1 or TRBD2 (7 bases each). Between the trimmed V and J ends, which lost 2 bases and 4 bases, there was a span of 17 bases. This CDR3 region has 16 residues. Looked up from germline, CDR1 is MNHNY and CDR2 is SVGAGI (reference sequence). This chain's CDR3 is CASSYPRGGGRETQYF. Here the CDR3 DNA reads TGTGCCAGCAGTTACCCCAGGGGGGGAGGGAGAGAGACCCAGTACTTC.

This clone was seen just once. The rearrangement links TRBV29-1 to TRBJ2-7; D may be TRBD1 (6 bases). Germline-derived CDR1 and CDR2 are SQVTM and ANQGSEA. Trimming took 3 bases from V and 2 from J, leaving 20 bases between them. The length of the CDR3 is 16 residues. Here the CDR3 DNA reads TGCAGCGTTGATGGGGGTTTGGGACATGGGACCTACGAGCAGTACTTC. Translating gives CSVDGGLGHGTYEQYF.

Note on this clone: The sample contains more than one DNA sequence encoding this CDR3. J is TRBJ1-2 and V is TRBV10-3, with TRBD1 matching over 9 bases. Germline V CDR1 and CDR2: ENHRY, SYGVKD. Germline trimming cut 3 bases from V and 5 bases from J; bases unmatched to any gene: 1. The CDR3 has 13 residues. In DNA form, the CDR3 reads TGTGCCATCAGTGACGGACAGGGGTATGGCTACACCTTC. Amino acids: CAISDGQGYGYTF.

This clone appeared a single time. This chain connects TRBV29-1 to TRBJ1-2, with D perhaps matching TRBD1 (5 bases). Germline assignment: CDR1 SQVTM and CDR2 ANQGSEA. Between the trimmed V and J ends, which lost 6 bases and 4 bases, there was a span of 24 bases. The CDR3 sequence is 16 residues long. DNA for the CDR3: TGCAGCGTCGAACCGGGACCGCAGTCGGGGTTCTATGGCTACACCTTC. Amino acids: CSVEPGPQSGFYGYTF.

The V call is TRBV5-1, the J call TRBJ2-7, with TRBD1 matching over 9 bases. The length of the CDR3 is 15 residues. Trimming cost V 7 bases and J 7 bases; bases outside gene matches: 15. Germline CDR1 SGHRS, CDR2 YFSETQ. The CDR3 here is CASGAGTGPSTEQYF. The CDR3 DNA sequence: TGCGCCAGCGGTGCCGGGACAGGGCCCTCTACGGAGCAGTACTTC.

As DNA, the CDR3 is TGCGCCAGCAGCTCTCCGGGACAGAACACAGATACGCAGTATTTT. Translating gives CASSSPGQNTDTQYF. The chain uses TRBV5-1 and TRBJ2-3; 7 bases match TRBD1. Germline V CDR1 and CDR2: SGHRS, YFSETQ. V lost 3 bases to trimming and J lost 2 bases; unmatched junction nucleotides: 6. This CDR3 comprises 15 residues.

The chain carries TRBV2 and TRBJ1-3; D is undetermined. The V gene's germline CDR1 is SNHLY and CDR2 FYNNEI. The CDR3 contains 15 residues. V was pared by 7 bases and J by 4 bases, with 17 bases between. The CDR3 sequence: CASTQIHYAGNTIYF. For the CDR3, the DNA is TGTGCCAGCACCCAGATTCATTACGCGGGAAACACCATATATTTT.